A single TCR beta chain is shown here with its context. The antigen remains unidentified. Germline CDR1 reads SGHTA; CDR2 reads FQGNSA. There are 15 residues in the CDR3. With 7 bases removed from V and 3 bases from J, the gap between germline ends came to 19 bases. Sequencing used immunoSEQ multiplex PCR; TCRdb keeps in-frame clones, though not all of them. The repertoire includes roughly 30,000 clones, about 80% of them detected once, and under 20% sits in the top ten. The sample belongs to a study of T cell repertoires in ileal Crohn's disease. In the study overall: Median disease duration was roughly 7.9 years; about 37% smoked at surgery. About half of patients got postoperative therapy: about a dozen thiopurines, about 20 anti-TNF.

Study results and limitations: Every patient over 26.8% clonality showed endoscopic recurrence.

The chain joins TRBV7-2 to TRBJ2-7; D perhaps matches TRBD1 (6 bases). This receptor was taken from an adult with Crohn's disease. Source material: ileal tissue. Written as DNA, the CDR3 is TGTGCCAGCACCGCTTATTGGGGGCGGAACTACGAGCAGTACTTC. Translating it yields CASTAYWGRNYEQYF.